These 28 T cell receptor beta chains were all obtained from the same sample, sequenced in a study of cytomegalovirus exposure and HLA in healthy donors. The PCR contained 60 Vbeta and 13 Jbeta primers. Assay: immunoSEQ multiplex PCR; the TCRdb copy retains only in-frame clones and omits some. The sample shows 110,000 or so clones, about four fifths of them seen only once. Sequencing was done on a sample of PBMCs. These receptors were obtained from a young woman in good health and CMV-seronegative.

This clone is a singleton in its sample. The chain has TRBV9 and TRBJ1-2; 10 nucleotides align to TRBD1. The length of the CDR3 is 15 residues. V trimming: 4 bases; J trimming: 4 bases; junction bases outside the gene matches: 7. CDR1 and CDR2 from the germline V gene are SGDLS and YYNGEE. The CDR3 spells CASSKVTGGPYGYTF. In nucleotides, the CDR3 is TGTGCCAGCAGCAAAGTGACAGGGGGCCCCTATGGCTACACCTTC.

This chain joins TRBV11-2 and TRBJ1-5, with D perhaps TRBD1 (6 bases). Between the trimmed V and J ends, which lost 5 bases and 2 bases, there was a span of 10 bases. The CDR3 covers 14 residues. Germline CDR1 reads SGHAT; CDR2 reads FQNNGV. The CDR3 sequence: CASSSRGGNQPQHF. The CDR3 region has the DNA TGTGCCAGCAGCAGCAGGGGAGGCAATCAGCCCCAGCATTTT. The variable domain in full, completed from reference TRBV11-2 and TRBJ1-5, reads EAGVAQSPRYKIIEKRQSVAFWCNPISGHATLYWYQQILGQGPKLLIQFQNNGVVDDSQLPKDRFSAERLKGVDSTLKIQPAKLEDSAVYLCASSSRGGNQPQHFGDGTRLSIL.

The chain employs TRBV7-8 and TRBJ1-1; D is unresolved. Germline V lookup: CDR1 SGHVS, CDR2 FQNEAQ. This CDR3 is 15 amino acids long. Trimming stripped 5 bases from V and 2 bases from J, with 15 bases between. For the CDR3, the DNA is TGTGCCAGCAGCCCGACCGCCGGAGACAACACTGAAGCTTTCTTT. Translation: CASSPTAGDNTEAFF.

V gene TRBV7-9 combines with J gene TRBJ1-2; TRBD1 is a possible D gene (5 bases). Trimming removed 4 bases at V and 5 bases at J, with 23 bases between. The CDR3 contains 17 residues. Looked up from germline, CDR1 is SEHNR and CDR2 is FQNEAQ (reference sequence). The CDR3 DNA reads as TGTGCCAGCAGCTACCCCGGCCAGGGCTCTGGGGGGTATGGCTACACCTTC. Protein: CASSYPGQGSGGYGYTF.

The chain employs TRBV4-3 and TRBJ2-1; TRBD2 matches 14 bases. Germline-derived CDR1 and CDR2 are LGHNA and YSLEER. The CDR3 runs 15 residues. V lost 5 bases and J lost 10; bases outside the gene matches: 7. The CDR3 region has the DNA TGCGCCAGCAGCTACCGACTAGCGGGGGGGCCCGAGCAGTTCTTC. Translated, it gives CASSYRLAGGPEQFF.

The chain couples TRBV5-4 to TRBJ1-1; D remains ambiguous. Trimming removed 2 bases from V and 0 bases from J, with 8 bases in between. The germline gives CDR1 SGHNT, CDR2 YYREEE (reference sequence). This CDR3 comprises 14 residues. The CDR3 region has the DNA TGTGCCAGCAGCTTTGGGCAGTTGAACACTGAAGCTTTCTTT. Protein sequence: CASSFGQLNTEAFF.

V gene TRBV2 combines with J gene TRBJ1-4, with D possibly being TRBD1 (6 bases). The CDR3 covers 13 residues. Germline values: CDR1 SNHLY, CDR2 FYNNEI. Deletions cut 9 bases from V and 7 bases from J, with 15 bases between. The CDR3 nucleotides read TGTGCCAGTTCAGGGGAAAATGCTGAAAAACTGTTTTTT. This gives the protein CASSGENAEKLFF.

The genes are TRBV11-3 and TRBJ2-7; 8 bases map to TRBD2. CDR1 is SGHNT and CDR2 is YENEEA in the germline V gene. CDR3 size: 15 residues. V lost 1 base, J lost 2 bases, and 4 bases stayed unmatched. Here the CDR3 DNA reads TGTGCCAGCAGCTTAGGAGCGGGAGCCCCCTACGAGCAGTACTTC. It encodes CASSLGAGAPYEQYF.

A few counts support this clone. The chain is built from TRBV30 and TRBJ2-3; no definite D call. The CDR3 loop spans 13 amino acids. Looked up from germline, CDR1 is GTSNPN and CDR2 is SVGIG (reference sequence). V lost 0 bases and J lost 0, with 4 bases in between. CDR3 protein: CAWSVASTDTQYF. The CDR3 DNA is TGTGCCTGGAGTGTAGCTAGCACAGATACGCAGTATTTT. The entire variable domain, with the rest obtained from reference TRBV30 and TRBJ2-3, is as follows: SQTIHQWPATLVQPVGSPLSLECTVEGTSNPNLYWYRQAAGRGLQLLFYSVGIGQISSEVPQNLSASRPQDRQFILSSKKLLLSDSGFYLCAWSVASTDTQYFGPGTRLTVL.

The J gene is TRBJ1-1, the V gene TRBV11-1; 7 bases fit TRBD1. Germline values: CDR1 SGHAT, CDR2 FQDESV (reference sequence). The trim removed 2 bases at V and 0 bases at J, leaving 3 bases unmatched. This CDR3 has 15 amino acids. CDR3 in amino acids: CASSLSGGMNTEAFF. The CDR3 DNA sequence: TGTGCCAGCAGCTTATCAGGGGGGATGAACACTGAAGCTTTCTTT.

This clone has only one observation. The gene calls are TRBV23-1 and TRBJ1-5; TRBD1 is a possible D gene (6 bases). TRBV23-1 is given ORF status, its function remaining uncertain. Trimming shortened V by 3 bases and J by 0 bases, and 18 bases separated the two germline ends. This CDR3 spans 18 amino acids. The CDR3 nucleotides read TGCGCCAGCAGTCACTCTAACGGACAGTGTTATAGCAATCAGCCCCAGCATTTT. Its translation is CASSHSNGQCYSNQPQHF.

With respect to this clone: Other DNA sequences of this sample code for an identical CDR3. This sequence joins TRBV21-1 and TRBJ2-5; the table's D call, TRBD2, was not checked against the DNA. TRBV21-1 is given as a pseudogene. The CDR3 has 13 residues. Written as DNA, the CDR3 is TGTGCCAGCAGCCGCCTGAGGAGGGAGACCCAGTACTTC. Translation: CASSRLRRETQYF.

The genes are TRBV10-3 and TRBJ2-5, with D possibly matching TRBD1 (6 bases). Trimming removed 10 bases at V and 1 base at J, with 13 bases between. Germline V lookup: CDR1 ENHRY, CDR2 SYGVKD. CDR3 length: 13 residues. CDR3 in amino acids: CATLDSSQETQYF. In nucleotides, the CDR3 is TGTGCCACCCTGGACAGTTCCCAAGAGACCCAGTACTTC.

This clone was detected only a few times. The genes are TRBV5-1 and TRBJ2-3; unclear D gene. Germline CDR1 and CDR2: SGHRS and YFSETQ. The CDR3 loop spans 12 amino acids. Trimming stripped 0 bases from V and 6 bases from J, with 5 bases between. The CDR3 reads CASSLASDTQYF. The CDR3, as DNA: TGCGCCAGCAGCTTGGCGTCCGATACGCAGTATTTT. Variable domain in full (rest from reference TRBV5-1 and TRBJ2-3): KAGVTQTPRYLIKTRGQQVTLSCSPISGHRSVSWYQQTPGQGLQFLFEYFSETQRNKGNFPGRFSGRQFSNSRSEMNVSTLELGDSALYLCASSLASDTQYFGPGTRLTVL.

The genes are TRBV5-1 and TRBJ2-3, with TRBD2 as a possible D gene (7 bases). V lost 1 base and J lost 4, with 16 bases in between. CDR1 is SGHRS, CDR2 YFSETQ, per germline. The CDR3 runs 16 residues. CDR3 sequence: CASSLWTGGLADTQYF. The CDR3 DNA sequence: TGCGCCAGCAGCTTGTGGACGGGGGGCTTAGCAGATACGCAGTATTTT.

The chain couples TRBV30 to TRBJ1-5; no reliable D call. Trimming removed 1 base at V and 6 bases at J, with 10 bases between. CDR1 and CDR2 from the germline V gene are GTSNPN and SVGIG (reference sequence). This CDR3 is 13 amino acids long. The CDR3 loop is CAWSGRVGQPQHF. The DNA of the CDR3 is TGTGCCTGGAGTGGGCGGGTAGGTCAGCCCCAGCATTTT. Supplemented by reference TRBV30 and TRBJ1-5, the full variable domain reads SQTIHQWPATLVQPVGSPLSLECTVEGTSNPNLYWYRQAAGRGLQLLFYSVGIGQISSEVPQNLSASRPQDRQFILSSKKLLLSDSGFYLCAWSGRVGQPQHFGDGTRLSIL.

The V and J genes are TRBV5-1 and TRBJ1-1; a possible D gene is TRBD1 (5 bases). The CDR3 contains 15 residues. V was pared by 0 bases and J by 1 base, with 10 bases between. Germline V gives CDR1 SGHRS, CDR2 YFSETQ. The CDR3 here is CASSLVGGANTEAFF. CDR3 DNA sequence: TGCGCCAGCAGCTTGGTGGGAGGGGCGAACACTGAAGCTTTCTTT.

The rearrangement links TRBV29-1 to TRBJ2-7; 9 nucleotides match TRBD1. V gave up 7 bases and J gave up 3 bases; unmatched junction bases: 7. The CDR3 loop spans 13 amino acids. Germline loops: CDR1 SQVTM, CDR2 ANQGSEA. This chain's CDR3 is CSARGGQGYEQYF. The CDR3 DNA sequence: TGCAGCGCCCGCGGGGGACAGGGCTACGAGCAGTACTTC.

The CDR3 nucleotides read TGTGCCAGTAGTATGGGAAAGCTAGCGGGAGGGTGGAGTGAGCAGTTCTTC. Its translation: CASSMGKLAGGWSEQFF. This chain links TRBV19 with TRBJ2-1; TRBD2 aligns across 12 bases. The CDR3 is 17 residues long. The V and J ends lost 3 bases and 9 bases, in that order; junction bases with no gene match: 12. Germline values: CDR1 LNHDA, CDR2 SQIVND (reference sequence).

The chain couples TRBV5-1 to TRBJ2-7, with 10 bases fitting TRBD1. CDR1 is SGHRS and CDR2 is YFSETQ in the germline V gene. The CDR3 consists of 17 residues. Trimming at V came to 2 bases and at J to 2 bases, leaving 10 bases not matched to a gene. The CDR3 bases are TGCGCCAGCAGCTTAAACCCGGGACAGGGGCCTGCCTACGAGCAGTACTTC. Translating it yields CASSLNPGQGPAYEQYF.

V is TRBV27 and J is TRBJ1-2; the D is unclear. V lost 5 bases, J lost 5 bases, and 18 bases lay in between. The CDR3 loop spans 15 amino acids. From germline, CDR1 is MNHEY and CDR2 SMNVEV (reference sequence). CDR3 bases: TGTGCCAGCAGTCCCACAAAGCCGGGATTGTATGGCTACACCTTC. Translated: CASSPTKPGLYGYTF.

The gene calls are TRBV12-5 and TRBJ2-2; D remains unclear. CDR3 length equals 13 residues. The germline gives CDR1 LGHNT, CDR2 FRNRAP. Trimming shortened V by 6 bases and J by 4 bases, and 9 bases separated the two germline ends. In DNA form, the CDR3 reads TGTGCTAGTGGCCTTGGAGTCACCGGGGAGCTGTTTTTT. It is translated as CASGLGVTGELFF.

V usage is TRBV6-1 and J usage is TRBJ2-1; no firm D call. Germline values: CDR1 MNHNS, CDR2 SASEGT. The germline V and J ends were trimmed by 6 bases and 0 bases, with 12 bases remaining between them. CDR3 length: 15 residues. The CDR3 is CASRATVFSYNEQFF. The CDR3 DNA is TGTGCCAGCAGAGCAACAGTCTTCTCCTACAATGAGCAGTTCTTC.

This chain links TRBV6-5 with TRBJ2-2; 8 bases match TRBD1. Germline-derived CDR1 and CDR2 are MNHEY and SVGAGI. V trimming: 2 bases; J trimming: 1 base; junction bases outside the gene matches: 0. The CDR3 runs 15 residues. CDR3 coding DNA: TGTGCCAGCAGTTACGGACAGGGGAACACCGGGGAGCTGTTTTTT. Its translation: CASSYGQGNTGELFF.

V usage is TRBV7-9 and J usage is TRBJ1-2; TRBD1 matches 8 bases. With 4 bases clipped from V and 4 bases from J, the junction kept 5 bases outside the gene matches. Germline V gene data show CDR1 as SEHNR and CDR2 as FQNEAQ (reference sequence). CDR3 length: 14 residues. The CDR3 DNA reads TGTGCCAGCAGCTCAGCGGACAGGGCCTATGGCTACACCTTC. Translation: CASSSADRAYGYTF.

The CDR3 spells CASSSTLTSEQYF. DNA of the CDR3: TGTGCCAGCAGCTCGACTTTAACGTCCGAGCAGTACTTC. The gene calls are TRBV28 and TRBJ2-7; D unresolved. Germline CDR1 and CDR2: MDHEN and SYDVKM. Trimming removed 6 bases from V and 6 bases from J, with 15 bases in between. This CDR3 spans 13 amino acids.

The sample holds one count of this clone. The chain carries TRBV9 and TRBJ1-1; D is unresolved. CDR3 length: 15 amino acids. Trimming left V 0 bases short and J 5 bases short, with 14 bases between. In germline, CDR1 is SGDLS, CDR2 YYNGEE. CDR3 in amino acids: CASSVVKGGGTEAFF. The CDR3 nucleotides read TGTGCCAGCAGCGTAGTTAAGGGCGGAGGAACTGAAGCTTTCTTT.

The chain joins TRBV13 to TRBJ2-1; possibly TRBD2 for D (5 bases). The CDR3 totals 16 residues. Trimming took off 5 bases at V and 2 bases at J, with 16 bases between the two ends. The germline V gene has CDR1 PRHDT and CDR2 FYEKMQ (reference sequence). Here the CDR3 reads CASSRPLGRPYNEQFF. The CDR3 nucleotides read TGTGCCAGCAGCCGCCCGCTGGGGAGACCCTACAATGAGCAGTTCTTC.